This record looks at one T cell receptor beta chain sequence and its context. Its specificity is not known. The data stem from a study of OX40 agonist ivuxolimab in advanced cancers. Broader study findings: Among T cells, CD8+ cells averaged more expanded clones than CD4+ cells.

This CDR3 has 14 amino acids. V was shortened by 2 bases and J by 0 bases, with 5 bases between the two germline ends. Germline V gene lookup returns CDR1 SGHTA and CDR2 FQGTGA. Sequencing was performed with immunoSEQ multiplex PCR; in TCRdb, only in-frame clones are kept and a portion is missing. The data contain fewer than 90,000 clones, 85% to 90% of them singletons. This clonotype was sampled from an adult with an advanced solid tumor such as melanoma, head and neck, liver or kidney cancer. This chain connects TRBV7-3 to TRBJ1-3; no firm D call. Sequenced here: CD4+ or CD8+ T cells sorted from blood, sampled in a trial of the OX40 agonist ivuxolimab. CDR3 DNA sequence: TGTGCCAGCAGCTTAGATGGCTCTGGAAACACCATATATTTT. Amino acids: CASSLDGSGNTIYF.